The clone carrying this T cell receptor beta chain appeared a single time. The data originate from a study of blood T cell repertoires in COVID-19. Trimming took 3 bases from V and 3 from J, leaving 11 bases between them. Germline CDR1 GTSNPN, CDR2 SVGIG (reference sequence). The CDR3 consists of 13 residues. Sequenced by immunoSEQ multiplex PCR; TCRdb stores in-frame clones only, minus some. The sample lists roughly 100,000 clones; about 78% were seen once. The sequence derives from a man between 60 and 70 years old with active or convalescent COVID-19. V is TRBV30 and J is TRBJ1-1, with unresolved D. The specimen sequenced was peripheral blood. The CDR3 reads CAWSLGADTEAFF. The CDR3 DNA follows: TGTGCCTGGAGCCTCGGCGCGGACACTGAAGCTTTCTTT.